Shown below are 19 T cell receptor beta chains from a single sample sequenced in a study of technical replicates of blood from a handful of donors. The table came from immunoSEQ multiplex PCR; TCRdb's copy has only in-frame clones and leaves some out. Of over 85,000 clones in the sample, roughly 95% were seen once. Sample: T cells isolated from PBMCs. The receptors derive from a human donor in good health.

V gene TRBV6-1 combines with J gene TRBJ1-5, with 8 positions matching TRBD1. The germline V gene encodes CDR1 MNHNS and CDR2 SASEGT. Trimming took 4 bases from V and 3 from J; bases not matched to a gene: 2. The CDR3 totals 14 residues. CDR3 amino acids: CASSVGQANQPQHF. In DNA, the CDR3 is TGTGCCAGCAGTGTGGGACAGGCCAATCAGCCCCAGCATTTT.

CDR3 coding DNA: TGTGCCAGCAGTGAATATGGCTTCACAGATACGCAGTATTTT. Residues: CASSEYGFTDTQYF. The rearrangement joins TRBV25-1 to TRBJ2-3; no firm D call. The CDR3 runs to 14 residues. The ends were cut back, 0 bases at V and 2 bases at J, with 6 bases in the middle. Germline V gene data show CDR1 as MGHDK and CDR2 as SYGVNS.

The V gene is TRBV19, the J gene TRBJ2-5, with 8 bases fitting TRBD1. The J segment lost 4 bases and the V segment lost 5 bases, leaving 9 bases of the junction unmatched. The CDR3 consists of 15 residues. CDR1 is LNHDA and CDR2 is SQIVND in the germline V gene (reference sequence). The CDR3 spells CASSPHRDRTETQYF. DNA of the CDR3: TGTGCCAGTAGTCCCCACCGGGACAGGACAGAGACCCAGTACTTC.

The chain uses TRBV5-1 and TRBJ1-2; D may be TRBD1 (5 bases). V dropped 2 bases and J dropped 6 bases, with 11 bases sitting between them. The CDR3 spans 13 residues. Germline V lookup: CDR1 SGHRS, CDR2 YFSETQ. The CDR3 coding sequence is TGCGCCAGCAGCTTAGGCAGGGTTGATGGCTACACCTTC. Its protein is CASSLGRVDGYTF.

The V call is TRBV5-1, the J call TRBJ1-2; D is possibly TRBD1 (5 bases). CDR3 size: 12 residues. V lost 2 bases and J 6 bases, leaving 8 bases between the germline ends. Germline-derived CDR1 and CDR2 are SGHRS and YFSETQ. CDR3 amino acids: CASSFGGDGYTF. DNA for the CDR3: TGCGCCAGCAGCTTTGGGGGGGATGGCTACACCTTC.

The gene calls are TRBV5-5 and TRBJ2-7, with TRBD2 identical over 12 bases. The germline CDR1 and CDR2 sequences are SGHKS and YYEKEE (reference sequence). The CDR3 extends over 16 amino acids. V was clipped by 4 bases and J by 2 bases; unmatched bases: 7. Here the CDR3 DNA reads TGTGCCAGCAGCGGGGGACTAGCGGGCTACCCCTACGAGCAGTACTTC. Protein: CASSGGLAGYPYEQYF.

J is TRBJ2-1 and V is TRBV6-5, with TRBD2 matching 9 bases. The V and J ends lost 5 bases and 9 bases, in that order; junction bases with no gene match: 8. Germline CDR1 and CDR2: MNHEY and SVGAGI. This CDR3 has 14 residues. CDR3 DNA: TGTGCCAGCAGTATAGCGGGAGTAAACGGTGAGCAGTTCTTC. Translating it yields CASSIAGVNGEQFF.

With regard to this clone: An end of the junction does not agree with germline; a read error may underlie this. CDR3 sequence (DNA): TGTGCCAGCACTTACCTAGCGAAGAGGGGAGAGACCCAGTACTTC. It is translated as CASTYLAKRGETQYF. The gene calls are TRBV6-6 and TRBJ2-5; tentatively, D is TRBD2 (6 bases). Germline V lookup: CDR1 MNHNY, CDR2 SVGAGI (reference sequence). The CDR3 is 15 amino acids.

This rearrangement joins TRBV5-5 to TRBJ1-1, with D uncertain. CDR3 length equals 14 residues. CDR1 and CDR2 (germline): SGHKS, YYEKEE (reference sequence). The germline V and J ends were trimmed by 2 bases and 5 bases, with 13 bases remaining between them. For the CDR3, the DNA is TGTGCCAGCAGCTTAAATCGGGGAGCGACTGAAGCTTTCTTT. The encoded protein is CASSLNRGATEAFF.

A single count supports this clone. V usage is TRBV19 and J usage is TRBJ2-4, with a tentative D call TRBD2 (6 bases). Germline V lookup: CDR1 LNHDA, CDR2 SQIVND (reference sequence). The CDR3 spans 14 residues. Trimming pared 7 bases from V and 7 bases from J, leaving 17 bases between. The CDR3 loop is CASKSKGLGNIQYF. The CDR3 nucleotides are TGTGCCAGTAAGTCGAAGGGACTCGGTAACATTCAGTACTTC.

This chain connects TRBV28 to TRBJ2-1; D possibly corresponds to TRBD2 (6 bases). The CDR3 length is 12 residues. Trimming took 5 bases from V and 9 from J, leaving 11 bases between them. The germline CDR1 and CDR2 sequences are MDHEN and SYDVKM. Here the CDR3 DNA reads TGTGCCAGCAGTCCGACTAGACTTGAGCAGTTCTTC. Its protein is CASSPTRLEQFF.

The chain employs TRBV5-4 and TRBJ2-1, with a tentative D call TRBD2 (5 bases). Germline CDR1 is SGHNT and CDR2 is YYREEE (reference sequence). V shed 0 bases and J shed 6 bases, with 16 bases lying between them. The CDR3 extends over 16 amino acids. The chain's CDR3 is CASSLDLWETANEQFF. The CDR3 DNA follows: TGTGCCAGCAGCTTGGATTTGTGGGAGACCGCCAATGAGCAGTTCTTC.

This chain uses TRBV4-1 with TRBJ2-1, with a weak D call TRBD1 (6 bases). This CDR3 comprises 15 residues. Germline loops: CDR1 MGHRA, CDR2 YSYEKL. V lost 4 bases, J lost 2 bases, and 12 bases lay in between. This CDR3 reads CASSLAQGPYNEQFF. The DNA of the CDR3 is TGCGCCAGCAGCCTGGCACAGGGTCCCTACAATGAGCAGTTCTTC.

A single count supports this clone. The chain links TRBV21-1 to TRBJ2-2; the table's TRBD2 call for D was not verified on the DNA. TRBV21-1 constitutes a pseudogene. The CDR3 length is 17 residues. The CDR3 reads CASSYQVPTYYTGELFF. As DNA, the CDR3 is TGTGCCAGCAGCTACCAAGTGCCTACCTATTATACCGGGGAGCTGTTTTTT.

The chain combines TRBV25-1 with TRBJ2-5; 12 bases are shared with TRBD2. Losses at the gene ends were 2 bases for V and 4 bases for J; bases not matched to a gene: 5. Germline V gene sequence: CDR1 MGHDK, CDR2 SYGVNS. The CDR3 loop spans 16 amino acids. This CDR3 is CASSEIRLAGAETQYF. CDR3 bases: TGTGCCAGCAGTGAAATCAGACTAGCGGGAGCAGAGACCCAGTACTTC.

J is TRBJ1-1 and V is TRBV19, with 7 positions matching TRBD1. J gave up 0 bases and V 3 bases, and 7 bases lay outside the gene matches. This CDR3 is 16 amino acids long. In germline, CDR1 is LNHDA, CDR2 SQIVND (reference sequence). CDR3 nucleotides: TGTGCCAGTAGTATCAGGCAGGGGGAAGTGAACACTGAAGCTTTCTTT. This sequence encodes CASSIRQGEVNTEAFF.

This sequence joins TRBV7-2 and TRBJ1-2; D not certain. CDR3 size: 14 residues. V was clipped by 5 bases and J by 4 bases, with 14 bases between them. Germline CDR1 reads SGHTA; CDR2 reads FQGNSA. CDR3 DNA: TGTGCCAGCAGCATAGAGTCCAGAGGCTATGGCTACACCTTC. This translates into CASSIESRGYGYTF.

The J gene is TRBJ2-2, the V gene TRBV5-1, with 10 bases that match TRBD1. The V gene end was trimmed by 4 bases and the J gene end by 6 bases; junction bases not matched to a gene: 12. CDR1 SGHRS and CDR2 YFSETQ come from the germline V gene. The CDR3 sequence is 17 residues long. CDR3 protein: CASSLNRQGAMAGELFF. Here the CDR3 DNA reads TGCGCCAGCAGCCTAAATAGACAGGGGGCAATGGCCGGGGAGCTGTTTTTT. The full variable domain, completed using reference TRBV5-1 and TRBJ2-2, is KAGVTQTPRYLIKTRGQQVTLSCSPISGHRSVSWYQQTPGQGLQFLFEYFSETQRNKGNFPGRFSGRQFSNSRSEMNVSTLELGDSALYLCASSLNRQGAMAGELFFGEGSRLTVL.

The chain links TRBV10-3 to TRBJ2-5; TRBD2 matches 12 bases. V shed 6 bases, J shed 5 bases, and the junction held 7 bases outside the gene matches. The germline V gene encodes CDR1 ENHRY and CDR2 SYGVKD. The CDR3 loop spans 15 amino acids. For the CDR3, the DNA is TGTGCCATCAGGCCGACTAGCGGGAGTAAGGAGACCCAGTACTTC. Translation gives CAIRPTSGSKETQYF.